A single sample gave rise to the 28 T cell receptor beta chains below, sequenced in a study of blood T cell repertoires in COVID-19. TCRdb's table, derived via immunoSEQ multiplex PCR, lists solely in-frame clones and lacks some. Found here are tens of thousands of clones, roughly 84% of them singletons; the top ten hold roughly three fifths. Sequencing was performed on peripheral blood. These receptors came from a man in his 70s with acute or convalescent COVID-19.

DNA for the CDR3: TGTGCCAGTACGGAGAGCAATCAGCCCCAGCATTTT. This encodes CASTESNQPQHF. The chain is built from TRBV19 and TRBJ1-5; no firm D call. The V end was cut by 7 bases, the J end by 1 base, with 5 bases between. The length of the CDR3 is 12 residues. Germline V gene lookup returns CDR1 LNHDA and CDR2 SQIVND (reference sequence).

CDR3 nucleotide sequence: TGTGCCAGCAGCCAAGTAGGACAGGGAGATCAGCCCCAGCATTTT. This translates into CASSQVGQGDQPQHF. The chain recombines TRBV16 with TRBJ1-5, with 8 bases matching TRBD1. The CDR3 is 15 residues long. Per germline, CDR1 KGHSY and CDR2 FQNENV. V was pared by 2 bases and J by 5 bases, with 5 bases of the junction left unmatched.

The genes are TRBV7-8 and TRBJ2-7; possible D gene TRBD1, 6 bases. This CDR3 is 13 amino acids long. V lost 6 bases, J lost 3 bases, and 12 bases lay in between. Looked up from germline, CDR1 is SGHVS and CDR2 is FQNEAQ. The CDR3 DNA reads TGTGCCAGCAGGGTTGGACAGTACTACGAGCAGTACTTC. It specifies CASRVGQYYEQYF.

The rearrangement uses TRBV19 and TRBJ1-2, with 8 positions matching TRBD1. With 8 bases clipped from V and 2 bases from J, the junction kept 7 bases outside the gene matches. From germline, CDR1 is LNHDA and CDR2 SQIVND (reference sequence). The CDR3 has 14 residues. The CDR3 sequence: CASDPTGANYGYTF. Written as DNA, the CDR3 is TGTGCCAGTGACCCGACAGGGGCGAACTATGGCTACACCTTC.

This clone was picked up one time. V and J are TRBV6-5 and TRBJ2-3, with TRBD2 as a possible D gene (5 bases). Trimming took 1 base from V and 6 from J, leaving 17 bases between them. Germline CDR1 and CDR2: MNHEY and SVGAGI. The CDR3 extends over 16 amino acids. CDR3 amino acids: CASSYLGPLSGDTQYF. In DNA, the CDR3 is TGTGCCAGCAGTTACTTAGGTCCCTTGTCGGGGGATACGCAGTATTTT.

The chain couples TRBV6-2 or TRBV6-3 to TRBJ1-5; D is perhaps TRBD1 (6 bases). V lost 4 bases and J lost 7, with 11 bases in between. Looked up from germline, CDR1 is MNHEY and CDR2 is SVGEGT. The CDR3 extends over 13 amino acids. CDR3 sequence: CASSLNRDQPQHF. Here the CDR3 DNA reads TGTGCCAGCAGTTTAAACAGGGACCAGCCCCAGCATTTT.

The V gene is TRBV10-3, the J gene TRBJ1-1, with TRBD1 matching over 8 bases. The V gene's germline CDR1 is ENHRY and CDR2 SYGVKD. Losses at the gene ends were 5 bases for V and 0 bases for J; bases not matched to a gene: 2. This CDR3 spans 14 amino acids. The DNA for the CDR3 is TGTGCCATCAGTCCGGGACAGGTGAACACTGAAGCTTTCTTT. Translation: CAISPGQVNTEAFF.

J is TRBJ1-6 and V is TRBV3-1 (or the pseudogene TRBV3-2); TRBD1 matches 9 bases. Germline values: CDR1 LGHDT, CDR2 YNNKEL (reference sequence). Trimming took 3 bases from V and 6 from J; bases not matched to a gene: 6. The CDR3 extends over 16 amino acids. CDR3 loop: CASSQPGQGANSPLHF. The DNA for the CDR3 is TGTGCCAGCAGCCAGCCGGGACAGGGAGCTAATTCACCCCTCCACTTT.

This rearrangement joins TRBV6-5 to TRBJ2-5; TRBD1 matches 8 bases. Trimming cost V 7 bases and J 2 bases; bases outside gene matches: 6. Germline assignment: CDR1 MNHEY and CDR2 SVGAGI. The CDR3 is 14 residues long. This chain's CDR3 is CASTGDRRQETQYF. DNA for the CDR3: TGTGCCAGCACCGGGGACAGGAGACAAGAGACCCAGTACTTC.

This clone showed up just once. The chain recombines TRBV10-3 with TRBJ2-1; a weak D match, TRBD1 (6 bases). CDR3 length: 14 amino acids. V was pared by 0 bases and J by 3 bases, with 6 bases between. Germline assignment: CDR1 ENHRY and CDR2 SYGVKD. The CDR3 is CAISESGGYNEQFF. CDR3 nucleotide sequence: TGTGCCATCAGTGAGTCAGGGGGCTACAATGAGCAGTTCTTC.

V usage is TRBV6-5 and J usage is TRBJ2-3, with D possibly matching TRBD2 (5 bases). The CDR3 is made up of 14 amino acids. V lost 7 bases and J 0 bases, leaving 11 bases between the germline ends. Germline values: CDR1 MNHEY, CDR2 SVGAGI. The CDR3 DNA reads TGTGCCAGCACTTCGGGGTTGAGCACAGATACGCAGTATTTT. The encoded protein is CASTSGLSTDTQYF.

This rearrangement joins TRBV28 to TRBJ1-1, with D unresolved. The CDR3 contains 11 residues. V was shortened by 8 bases and J by 1 base, with 5 bases between the two germline ends. Germline V gene data show CDR1 as MDHEN and CDR2 as SYDVKM. The CDR3 reads CASARNTEAFF. CDR3 nucleotide sequence: TGTGCCAGCGCGCGGAACACTGAAGCTTTCTTT.

This chain connects TRBV6-4 to TRBJ2-3; no clear D gene. The germline V gene encodes CDR1 MRHNA and CDR2 SNTAGT. Trimming removed 2 bases at V and 6 bases at J, with 9 bases between. CDR3 size: 13 residues. DNA of the CDR3: TGTGCCAGCAGTGACGCGCCTTGGGATACGCAGTATTTT. The encoded protein is CASSDAPWDTQYF.

The rearrangement links TRBV7-9 to TRBJ2-2, with 7 bases lining up with TRBD2. The CDR3 covers 16 residues. Germline lookup yields CDR1 SEHNR and CDR2 FQNEAQ (reference sequence). V lost 4 bases to trimming and J lost 2 bases; unmatched junction nucleotides: 7. The DNA of the CDR3 is TGTGCCAGCAGCTCCGGGGCTAGCGGAAACACCGGGGAGCTGTTTTTT. It yields the protein CASSSGASGNTGELFF.

The chain carries TRBV28 and TRBJ1-2, with D perhaps TRBD1 (6 bases). V was pared by 8 bases and J by 2 bases, with 18 bases between. This CDR3 has 15 amino acids. CDR1 is MDHEN, CDR2 SYDVKM, per germline. The CDR3 protein is CASFSLQGNNYGYTF. As DNA, the CDR3 is TGTGCCAGCTTTTCCCTCCAGGGGAACAACTATGGCTACACCTTC.

The genes are TRBV7-6 and TRBJ1-3; D is undetermined. This CDR3 is built from 13 residues. Trimming left V 0 bases short and J 4 bases short, with 4 bases between. In germline, CDR1 is SGHVS, CDR2 FNYEAQ. The chain's CDR3 is CASSLAGGNTIYF. The CDR3 DNA reads TGTGCCAGCAGCTTAGCGGGCGGAAACACCATATATTTT.

The CDR3 protein is CASSRRSRVAEAFF. The CDR3 nucleotides read TGTGCCAGCAGCCGTCGGTCGCGGGTGGCTGAAGCTTTCTTT. The V call is TRBV7-2, the J call TRBJ1-1; no firm D call. This CDR3 contains 14 residues. Germline lookup yields CDR1 SGHTA and CDR2 FQGNSA. Trimming removed 5 bases at V and 6 bases at J, with 16 bases between.

CDR3 sequence: CASSSQGAGREKLFF. Here the CDR3 DNA reads TGTGCCAGCAGCTCACAGGGGGCGGGGAGGGAAAAACTGTTTTTT. The chain recombines TRBV5-4 with TRBJ1-4; 9 nucleotides line up with TRBD1. From germline, CDR1 is SGHNT and CDR2 YYREEE (reference sequence). The CDR3 spans 15 residues. V lost 3 bases to trimming and J lost 8 bases; unmatched junction nucleotides: 8.

The chain links TRBV10-3 to TRBJ2-5, with TRBD1 matching 10 bases. Germline V gene lookup returns CDR1 ENHRY and CDR2 SYGVKD. Germline trimming cut 11 bases from V and 5 bases from J; bases unmatched to any gene: 11. The CDR3 runs to 14 residues. The CDR3 loop reads CAVSPGTGDETQYF. CDR3 in DNA: TGTGCCGTCTCACCCGGGACAGGGGATGAGACCCAGTACTTC.

This clone showed up just once. This chain's CDR3 is CASSSPGQGDYGYTF. CDR3 bases: TGTGCCAGCAGTTCCCCGGGACAGGGGGACTATGGCTACACCTTC. The chain joins TRBV27 to TRBJ1-2, with 11 bases matching TRBD1. The CDR3 sequence is 15 residues long. V lost 4 bases, J lost 3 bases, and 4 bases stayed unmatched. CDR1 and CDR2 (germline): MNHEY, SMNVEV (reference sequence).

J is TRBJ2-5 and V is TRBV7-3, with D unclear. V was clipped by 5 bases and J by 4 bases, with 11 bases between them. The CDR3 length is 13 residues. CDR1 is SGHTA, CDR2 FQGTGA, per germline. This CDR3 reads CASSEPGSETQYF. CDR3 coding DNA: TGTGCCAGCAGCGAACCGGGTTCAGAGACCCAGTACTTC.

This chain's CDR3 is CSVSLGGGNTEAFF. CDR3 nucleotide sequence: TGCAGCGTTTCCTTGGGAGGGGGGAACACTGAAGCTTTCTTT. The chain employs TRBV29-1 and TRBJ1-1, with D possibly matching TRBD1 (6 bases). V lost 5 bases to trimming and J lost 1 base, with 14 bases between them. The CDR3 spans 14 residues. Germline-derived CDR1 and CDR2 are SQVTM and ANQGSEA.

The V call is TRBV12-3 or TRBV12-4, the J call TRBJ1-4; 8 nucleotides agree with TRBD1. CDR3 length: 12 amino acids. V dropped 11 bases and J dropped 8; count of bases not matched to a gene: 7. CDR3 amino acids: CASSGGSEKLFF. The CDR3 DNA sequence: TGTGCCTCCTCAGGGGGCAGCGAAAAACTGTTTTTT.

This chain uses TRBV12-3 or TRBV12-4 with TRBJ2-7, with D possibly matching TRBD2 (5 bases). Trimming stripped 3 bases from V and 7 bases from J, with 13 bases between. The CDR3 covers 13 residues. The CDR3 loop is CASSLGPEREQYF. CDR3 nucleotides: TGTGCCAGCAGTTTGGGCCCGGAGCGGGAGCAGTACTTC.

The chain uses TRBV5-1 and TRBJ2-7; 8 bases are shared with TRBD2. Germline trimming cut 0 bases from V and 4 bases from J; bases unmatched to any gene: 3. The CDR3 is 14 residues long. In germline, CDR1 is SGHRS, CDR2 YFSETQ. As DNA, the CDR3 is TGCGCCAGCAGCTTGGAGAGCGGGAGATACGAGCAGTACTTC. Translation gives CASSLESGRYEQYF.

V usage is TRBV6-5 and J usage is TRBJ2-5; D is ambiguous. V lost 0 bases to trimming and J lost 3 bases, with 8 bases between them. Germline assignment: CDR1 MNHEY and CDR2 SVGAGI. The CDR3 runs 14 residues. The CDR3 protein is CASSYSAAKETQYF. CDR3 DNA: TGTGCCAGCAGTTACTCGGCGGCGAAAGAGACCCAGTACTTC.

The chain carries TRBV19 and TRBJ1-3, with D possibly matching TRBD1 (6 bases). V lost 6 bases, J lost 4 bases, and 16 bases lay in between. Germline V gene sequence: CDR1 LNHDA, CDR2 SQIVND (reference sequence). CDR3 length equals 15 residues. The CDR3 protein is CASRPRGGPGNTIYF. CDR3 DNA sequence: TGTGCCAGTAGACCCCGGGGGGGGCCAGGAAACACCATATATTTT.

This clone showed up just a few times. The CDR3 nucleotides read TGCGCCAGCAGCTTGGGGGACAGGGGATCCGGGGAGCTGTTTTTT. As protein: CASSLGDRGSGELFF. The gene calls are TRBV5-1 and TRBJ2-2; 10 bases match TRBD1. Looked up from germline, CDR1 is SGHRS and CDR2 is YFSETQ. V was pared by 0 bases and J by 6 bases, with 2 bases of the junction left unmatched. The CDR3 has 15 residues.